Below, one T cell receptor (beta chain) is given with its context. No antigen is known for it. No much larger clone exists at a distance of one base, and base qualities are not known. The data were obtained in a study of T cell responses to AZD1222 COVID-19 vaccine (dated by TCRdb to the early 2020s). Regarding the study in general: A total of 230 to 250 trial participants underwent TCR sequencing, of whom 207 had received two doses of AZD1222 and about 25 had received two doses of the MenACWY control vaccine. Trial participants were enrolled by age into subgroups of 18-55, 56-69 and 70-plus years, and approximately 150, 30 and 60 TCR-sequenced participants, respectively, were included in these subgroups.

Here is what the overall study found, with its caveats: Epitopes outside the regions mutated in the B.1.351 and B.1.1.7 variants were reportedly recognized by nearly half of the unique spike-specific TCRs. Conclusions about previously exposed vaccinees are limited, since just five or six AZD1222 recipients were seropositive for SARS-CoV-2 at baseline. No day 14 peak-response samples were available, so repertoires were characterized only after the peak T cell response. A significant rise in spike-specific TCR breadth and depth was observed after two AZD1222 doses relative to day 0 and relative to MenACWY recipients. The 56-69-year group was small, and its depth increase did not reach significance, likely because of low power. Vaccine-associated CD4 TCRs spanned the whole spike protein, with dominant responses in regions 160-218 and 743-854. Participants were mostly white British, with more females than males. The authors suggested clonal diversity may have been underestimated.

Measured from the cysteine to the phenylalanine, the CDR3 is 15 residues long. Of all the DNA, just the CDR3 is kept, 45 bases in frame from base 1. V and J are trimmed by 7 bases and 2 bases, and the gene matches miss 7 bases of the junction. As encoded in the germline V gene, CDR1 is SGHRS while CDR2 is YFSETQ. The CDR3 regions of human TCRbeta chains were subjected to immunosequencing. The study's own analysis went as follows. TCRs in the repertoires were compared against a reference library of SARS-CoV-2-specific TCRs that had been generated with the MIRA antigen-specificity platform. Breadth was defined as the fraction of unique TCRs that were SARS-CoV-2-associated, and depth was defined as the fraction of total T cells that were SARS-CoV-2-associated. Each spike-specific TCR was assigned to its reactive spike region and to a CD4 or CD8 class using the MIRA data. Log10-transformed breadth and depth values were compared by one-way ANOVA with Sidak's multiple comparisons tests. As stored in TCRdb, this immuneACCESS dataset retains in-frame rearrangements with V and J assigned. A fraction of the clones does not appear; measured against another copy, unresolved V genes explain less than half of the discrepancy, and the remainder lacks a known reason. Clonal size and the V and J genes are those of that table, whereas D and trimming came from the DNA. This sample has 80,000 or so clones in its table, and 92% of those were observed once. The biggest ten clones account for 4.7% of the sample.

The time point label of this sample denotes: about 28 days (+/-7) after the second vaccine dose. AZD1222 recipients with second doses at about 4 weeks or about 12 weeks were pooled, because spike-specific TCR depth and breadth did not differ between schedules. The vaccinee samples were drawn from two UK trials, COV001 and COV002, one of which was a single-blind randomized controlled phase 2/3 trial testing AZD1222 (ChAdOx1 nCoV-19) in healthy adults. For TCRbeta chain sequencing, PBMC samples were collected from trial participants at day 0 and at day 28 after the second dose. Sequenced here: peripheral blood, sampled 28 days after the second AZD1222 dose. The sequence was collected from an adult who received the AZD1222 COVID-19 vaccine. The chain is assembled from TRBV5-1 and TRBJ2-1, with 9 bases matching TRBD2. The bases read TGCGCCAGCGGAAGCGGGAGGACCCCCTACAATGAGCAGTTCTTC. The resulting protein is CASGSGRTPYNEQFF.